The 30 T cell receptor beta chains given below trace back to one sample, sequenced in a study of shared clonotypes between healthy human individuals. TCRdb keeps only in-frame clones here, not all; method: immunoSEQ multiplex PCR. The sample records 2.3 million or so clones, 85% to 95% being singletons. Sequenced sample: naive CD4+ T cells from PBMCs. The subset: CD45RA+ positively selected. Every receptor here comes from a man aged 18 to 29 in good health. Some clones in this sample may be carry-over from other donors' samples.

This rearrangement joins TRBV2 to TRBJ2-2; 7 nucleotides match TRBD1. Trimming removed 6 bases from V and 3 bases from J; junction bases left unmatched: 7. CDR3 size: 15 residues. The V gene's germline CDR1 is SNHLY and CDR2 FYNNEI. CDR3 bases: TGTGCCAGCAGCTTCAGACAGGGTGACACCGGGGAGCTGTTTTTT. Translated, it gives CASSFRQGDTGELFF.

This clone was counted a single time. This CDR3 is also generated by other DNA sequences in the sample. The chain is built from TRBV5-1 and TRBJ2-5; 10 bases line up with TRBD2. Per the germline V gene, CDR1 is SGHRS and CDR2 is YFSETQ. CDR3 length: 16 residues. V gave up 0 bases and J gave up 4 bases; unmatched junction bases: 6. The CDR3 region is CASSLGLAGVSETQYF. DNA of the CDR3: TGCGCCAGCAGCTTGGGGCTAGCGGGAGTTTCAGAGACCCAGTACTTC.

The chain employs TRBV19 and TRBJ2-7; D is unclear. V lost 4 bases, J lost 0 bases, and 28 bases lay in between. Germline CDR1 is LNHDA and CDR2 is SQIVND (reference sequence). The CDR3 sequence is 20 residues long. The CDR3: CASSKKEWVGSAGISYEQYF. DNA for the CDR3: TGTGCCAGTAGTAAAAAGGAATGGGTGGGCAGTGCCGGAATCTCCTACGAGCAGTACTTC.

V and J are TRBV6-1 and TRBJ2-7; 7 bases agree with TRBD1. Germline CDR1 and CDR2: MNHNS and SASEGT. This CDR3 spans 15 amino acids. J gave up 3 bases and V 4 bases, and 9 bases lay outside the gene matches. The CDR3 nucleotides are TGTGCCAGCAGTGCGGGACAGCCCTATTTCTACGAGCAGTACTTC. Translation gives CASSAGQPYFYEQYF.

The CDR3 loop reads CASSPRQARTSYNEQFF. The CDR3 nucleotides are TGTGCCAGCTCTCCAAGACAGGCCCGAACCTCCTACAATGAGCAGTTCTTC. J is TRBJ2-1 and V is TRBV18; possible D gene TRBD1, 6 bases. There are 17 residues in the CDR3. The germline gives CDR1 KGHSH, CDR2 LQKENI. The ends were cut back, 6 bases at V and 0 bases at J, with 18 bases in the middle.

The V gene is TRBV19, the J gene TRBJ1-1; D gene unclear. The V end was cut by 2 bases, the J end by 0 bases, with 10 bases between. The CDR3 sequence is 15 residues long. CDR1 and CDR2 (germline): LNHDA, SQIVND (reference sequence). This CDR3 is CASSIQERMNTEAFF. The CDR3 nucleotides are TGTGCCAGTAGTATACAGGAGAGAATGAACACTGAAGCTTTCTTT.

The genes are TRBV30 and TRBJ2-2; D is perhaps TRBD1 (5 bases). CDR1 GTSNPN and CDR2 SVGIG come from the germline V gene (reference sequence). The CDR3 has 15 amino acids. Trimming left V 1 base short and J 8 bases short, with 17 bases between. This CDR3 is CAWSASTKRQGELFF. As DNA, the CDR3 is TGTGCCTGGAGTGCCTCGACCAAACGACAGGGGGAGCTGTTTTTT. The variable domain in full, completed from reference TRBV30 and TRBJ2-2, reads SQTIHQWPATLVQPVGSPLSLECTVEGTSNPNLYWYRQAAGRGLQLLFYSVGIGQISSEVPQNLSASRPQDRQFILSSKKLLLSDSGFYLCAWSASTKRQGELFFGEGSRLTVL.

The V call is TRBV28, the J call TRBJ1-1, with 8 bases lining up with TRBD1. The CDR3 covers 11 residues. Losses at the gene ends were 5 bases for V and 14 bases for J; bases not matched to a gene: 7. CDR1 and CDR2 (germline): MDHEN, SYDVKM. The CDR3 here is CASSRDRGRFF. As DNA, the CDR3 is TGTGCCAGCAGTAGAGACAGGGGCCGCTTCTTT.

The CDR3 reads CATGTGESSGANVLTF. CDR3 nucleotide sequence: TGTGCCACCGGGACAGGGGAGTCCTCTGGGGCCAACGTCCTGACTTTC. The rearrangement links TRBV25-1 to TRBJ2-6; TRBD1 agrees at 10 bases. The CDR3 has 16 amino acids. The J segment lost 0 bases and the V segment lost 10 bases, leaving 6 bases of the junction unmatched. CDR1 and CDR2 (germline): MGHDK, SYGVNS.

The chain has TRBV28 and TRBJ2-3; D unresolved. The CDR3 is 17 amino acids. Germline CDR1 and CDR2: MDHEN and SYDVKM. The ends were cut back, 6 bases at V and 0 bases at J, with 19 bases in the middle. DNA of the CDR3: TGTGCCAGCAGGAATATAGCCGGGCCCTCTAGCACAGATACGCAGTATTTT. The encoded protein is CASRNIAGPSSTDTQYF.

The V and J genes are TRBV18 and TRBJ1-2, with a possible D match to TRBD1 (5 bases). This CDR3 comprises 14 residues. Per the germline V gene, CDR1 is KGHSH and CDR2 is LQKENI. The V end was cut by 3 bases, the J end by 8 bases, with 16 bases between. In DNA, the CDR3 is TGTGCCAGCTCACCCACAACAGGTGGGGAAGGCTACACCTTC. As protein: CASSPTTGGEGYTF.

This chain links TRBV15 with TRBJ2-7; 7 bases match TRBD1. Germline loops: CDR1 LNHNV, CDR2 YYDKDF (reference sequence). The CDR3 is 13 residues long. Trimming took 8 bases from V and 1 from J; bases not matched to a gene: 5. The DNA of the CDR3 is TGTGCCACCCGGGACAGTGGTTCCTACGAGCAGTACTTC. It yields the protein CATRDSGSYEQYF.

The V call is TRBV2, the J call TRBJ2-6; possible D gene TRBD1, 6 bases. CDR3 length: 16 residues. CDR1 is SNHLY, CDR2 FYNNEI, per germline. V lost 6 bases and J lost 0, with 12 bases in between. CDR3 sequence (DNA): TGTGCCAGCAGCCCCGACAGGACCTCTGGGGCCAACGTCCTGACTTTC. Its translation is CASSPDRTSGANVLTF.

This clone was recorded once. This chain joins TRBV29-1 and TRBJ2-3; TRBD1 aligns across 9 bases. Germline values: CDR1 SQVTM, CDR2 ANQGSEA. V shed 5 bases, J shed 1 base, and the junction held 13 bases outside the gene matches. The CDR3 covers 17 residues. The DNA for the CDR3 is TGCAGCGTTCGGGGTTCGCCCGACAGGGGGGGCACAGATACGCAGTATTTT. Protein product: CSVRGSPDRGGTDTQYF.

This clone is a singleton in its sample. Here the CDR3 reads CASSAAGRSGNTIYF. The CDR3 DNA is TGTGCCAGCAGTGCGGCAGGGCGCTCTGGAAACACCATATATTTT. The chain joins TRBV28 to TRBJ1-3, with a tentative D call TRBD1 (5 bases). Trimming removed 5 bases at V and 0 bases at J, with 11 bases between. Germline assignment: CDR1 MDHEN and CDR2 SYDVKM. The CDR3 has 15 residues.

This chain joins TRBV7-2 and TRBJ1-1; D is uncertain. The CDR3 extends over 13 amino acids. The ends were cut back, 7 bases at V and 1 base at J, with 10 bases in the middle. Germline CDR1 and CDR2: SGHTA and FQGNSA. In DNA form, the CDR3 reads TGTGCCAGCACCATGGGTGGGAACACTGAAGCTTTCTTT. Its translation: CASTMGGNTEAFF.

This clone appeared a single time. CDR3 residues: CASGFIAGVPGELFF. CDR3 DNA sequence: TGTGCTAGTGGTTTCATAGCGGGAGTCCCCGGGGAGCTGTTTTTT. J is TRBJ2-2 and V is TRBV12-5; 9 nucleotides agree with TRBD2. Germline trimming cut 3 bases from V and 6 bases from J; bases unmatched to any gene: 5. CDR1 and CDR2 from the germline V gene are LGHNT and FRNRAP. This CDR3 comprises 15 residues.

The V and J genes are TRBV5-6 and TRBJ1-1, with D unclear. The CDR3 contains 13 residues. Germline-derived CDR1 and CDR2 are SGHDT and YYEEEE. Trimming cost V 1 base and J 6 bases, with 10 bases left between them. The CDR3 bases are TGTGCCAGCAGCTTGTGGTACGTAGCTGAAGCTTTCTTT. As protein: CASSLWYVAEAFF.

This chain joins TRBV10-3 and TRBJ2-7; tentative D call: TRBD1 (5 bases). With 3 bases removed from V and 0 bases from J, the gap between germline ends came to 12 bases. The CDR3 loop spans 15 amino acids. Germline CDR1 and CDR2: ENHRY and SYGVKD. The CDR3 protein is CAISETGASSYEQYF. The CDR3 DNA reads TGTGCCATCAGTGAAACAGGAGCCTCCTCCTACGAGCAGTACTTC.

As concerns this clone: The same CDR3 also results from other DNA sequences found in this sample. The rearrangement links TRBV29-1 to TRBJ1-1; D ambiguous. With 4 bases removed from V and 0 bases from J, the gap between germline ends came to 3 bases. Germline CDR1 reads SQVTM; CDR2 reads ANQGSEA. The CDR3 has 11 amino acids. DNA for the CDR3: TGCAGCGTTGTCTTGAACACTGAAGCTTTCTTT. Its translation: CSVVLNTEAFF.

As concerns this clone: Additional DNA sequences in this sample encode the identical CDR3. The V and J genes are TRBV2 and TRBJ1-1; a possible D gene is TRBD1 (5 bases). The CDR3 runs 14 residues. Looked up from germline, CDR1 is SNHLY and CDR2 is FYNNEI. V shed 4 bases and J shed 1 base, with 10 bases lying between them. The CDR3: CASSAGRANTEAFF. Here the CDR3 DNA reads TGTGCCAGCAGTGCAGGGCGGGCGAACACTGAAGCTTTCTTT.

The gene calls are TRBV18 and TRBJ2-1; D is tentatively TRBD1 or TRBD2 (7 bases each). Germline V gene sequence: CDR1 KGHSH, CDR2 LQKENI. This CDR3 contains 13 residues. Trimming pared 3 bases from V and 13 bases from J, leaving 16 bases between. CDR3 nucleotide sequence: TGTGCCAGCTCACCCCAGGGGGAGGGCGCTCAGTTCTTC. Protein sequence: CASSPQGEGAQFF.

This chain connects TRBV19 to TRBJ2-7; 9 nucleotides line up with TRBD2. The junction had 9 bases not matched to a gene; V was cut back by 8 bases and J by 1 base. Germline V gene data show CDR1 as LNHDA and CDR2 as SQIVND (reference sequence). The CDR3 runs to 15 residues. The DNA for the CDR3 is TGTGCCAGTTCTTACGGACTAGCGAGATCCTACGAGCAGTACTTC. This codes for CASSYGLARSYEQYF.

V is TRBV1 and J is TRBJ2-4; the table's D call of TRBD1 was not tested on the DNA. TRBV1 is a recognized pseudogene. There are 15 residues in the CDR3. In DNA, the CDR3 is TGCACCAGCAGCCTTCGCCCGGGACAGGTGGGCATTCAGTACTTC. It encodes CTSSLRPGQVGIQYF.

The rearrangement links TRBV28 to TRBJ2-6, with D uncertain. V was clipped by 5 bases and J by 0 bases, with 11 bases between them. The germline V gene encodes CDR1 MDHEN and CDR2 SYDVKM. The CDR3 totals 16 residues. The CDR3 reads CASSGPWGSGANVLTF. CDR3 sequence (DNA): TGTGCCAGCAGTGGCCCCTGGGGCTCTGGGGCCAACGTCCTGACTTTC. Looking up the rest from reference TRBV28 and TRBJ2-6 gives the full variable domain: DVKVTQSSRYLVKRTGEKVFLECVQDMDHENMFWYRQDPGLGLRLIYFSYDVKMKEKGDIPEGYSVSREKKERFSLILESASTNQTSMYLCASSGPWGSGANVLTFGAGSRLTVL.

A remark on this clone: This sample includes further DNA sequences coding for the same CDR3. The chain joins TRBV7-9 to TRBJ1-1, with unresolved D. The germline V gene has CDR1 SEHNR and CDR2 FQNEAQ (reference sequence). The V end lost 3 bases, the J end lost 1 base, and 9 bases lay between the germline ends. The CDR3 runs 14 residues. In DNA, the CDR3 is TGTGCCAGCAGCTTTGGAGGGAGGAACACTGAAGCTTTCTTT. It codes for CASSFGGRNTEAFF.

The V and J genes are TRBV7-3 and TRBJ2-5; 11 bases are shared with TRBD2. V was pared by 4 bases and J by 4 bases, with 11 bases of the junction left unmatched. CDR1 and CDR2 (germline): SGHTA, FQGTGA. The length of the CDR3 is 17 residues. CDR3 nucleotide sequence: TGTGCCAGCAGCTCCGGTCGTAGCGGGAGGGCTGCAGAGACCCAGTACTTC. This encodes CASSSGRSGRAAETQYF. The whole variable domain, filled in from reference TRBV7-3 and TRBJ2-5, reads GAGVSQTPSNKVTEKGKYVELRCDPISGHTALYWYRQSLGQGPEFLIYFQGTGAADDSGLPNDRFFAVRPEGSVSTLKIQRTERGDSAVYLCASSSGRSGRAAETQYFGPGTRLLVL.

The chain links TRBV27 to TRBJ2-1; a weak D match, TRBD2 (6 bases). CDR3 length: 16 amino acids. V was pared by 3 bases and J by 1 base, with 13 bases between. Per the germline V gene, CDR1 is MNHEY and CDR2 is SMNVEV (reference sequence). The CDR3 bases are TGTGCCAGCAGTTTGGACTACTCACTTTCCTACAATGAGCAGTTCTTC. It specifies CASSLDYSLSYNEQFF.

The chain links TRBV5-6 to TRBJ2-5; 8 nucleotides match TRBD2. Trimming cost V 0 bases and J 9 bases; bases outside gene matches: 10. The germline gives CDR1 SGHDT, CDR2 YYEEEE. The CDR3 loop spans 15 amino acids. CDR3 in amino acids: CASSLVGLVSGAQYF. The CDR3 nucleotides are TGTGCCAGCAGCTTGGTGGGACTAGTATCCGGGGCCCAGTACTTC.

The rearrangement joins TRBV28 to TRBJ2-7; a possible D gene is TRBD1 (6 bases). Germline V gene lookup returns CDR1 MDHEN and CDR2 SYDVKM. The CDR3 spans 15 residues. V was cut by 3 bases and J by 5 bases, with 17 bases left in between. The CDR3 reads CASSLPPGRGNEQYF. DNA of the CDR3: TGTGCCAGCAGTTTGCCCCCGGGCAGGGGTAACGAGCAGTACTTC.